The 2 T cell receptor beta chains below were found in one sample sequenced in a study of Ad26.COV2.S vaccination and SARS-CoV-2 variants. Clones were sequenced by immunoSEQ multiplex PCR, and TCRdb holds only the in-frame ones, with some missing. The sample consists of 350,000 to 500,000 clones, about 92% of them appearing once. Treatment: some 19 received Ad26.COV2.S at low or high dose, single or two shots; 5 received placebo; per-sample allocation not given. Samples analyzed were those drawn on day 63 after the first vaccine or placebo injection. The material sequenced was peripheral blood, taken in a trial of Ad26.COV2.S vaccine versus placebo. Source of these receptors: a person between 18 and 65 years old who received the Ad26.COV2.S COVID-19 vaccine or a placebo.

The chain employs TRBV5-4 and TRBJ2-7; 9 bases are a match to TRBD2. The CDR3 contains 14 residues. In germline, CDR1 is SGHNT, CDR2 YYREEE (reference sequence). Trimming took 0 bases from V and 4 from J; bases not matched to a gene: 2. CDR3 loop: CASSLASGVYEQYF. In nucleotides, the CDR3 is TGTGCCAGCAGCTTGGCTAGCGGGGTTTACGAGCAGTACTTC.

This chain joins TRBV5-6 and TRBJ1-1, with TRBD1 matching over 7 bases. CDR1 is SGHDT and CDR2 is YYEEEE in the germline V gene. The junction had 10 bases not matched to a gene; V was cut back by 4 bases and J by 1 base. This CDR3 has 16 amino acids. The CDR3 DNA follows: TGTGCCAGCAGCCCCCTTTTGGAGGGGGCGAACACTGAAGCTTTCTTT. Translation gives CASSPLLEGANTEAFF.